This T cell receptor (beta chain) was captured by sequencing in a study of shared clonotypes between healthy human individuals. Study overall: Plates per donor: three CD4 naive, three CD4 memory, two CD8 naive, one CD8 memory.

CDR1 is SGHAT and CDR2 is FQDESV in the germline V gene (reference sequence). V was clipped by 9 bases and J by 0 bases, with 14 bases between them. This CDR3 region has 14 residues. Sequenced by immunoSEQ multiplex PCR; TCRdb stores in-frame clones only, minus some. In the table there are over a million clones, 70% to 80% of which are singletons. J is TRBJ1-2 and V is TRBV11-1, with D possibly matching TRBD1 (6 bases). The specimen sequenced was memory CD4+ T cells from PBMCs. The subset is: CD45RA-negative fraction. The receptor comes from a man between 18 and 29 years old in good health. Some clones in this sample may be carry-over from other donors' samples. CDR3 in DNA: TGTGCCAGTGGAGACAGGACAACTAACTATGGCTACACCTTC. Its translation: CASGDRTTNYGYTF.